Listed here is a single T cell receptor (beta chain). The table came from immunoSEQ multiplex PCR; TCRdb's copy has only in-frame clones and leaves some out. The sample includes over 200,000 clones, roughly nine tenths of them seen just once. This record comes from a study of blood T cell repertoires in COVID-19. CDR1 MNHEY and CDR2 SVGAGI come from the germline V gene. Trimming stripped 0 bases from V and 10 bases from J, with 13 bases between. CDR3 length equals 14 residues. The chain links TRBV6-5 to TRBJ2-1; D unresolved. This TCR was recovered from a man in his forties or fifties with acute or convalescent COVID-19. The sequencing sample was made of peripheral blood. This chain's CDR3 is CASSYSIVEEEQFF. CDR3 DNA sequence: TGTGCCAGCAGTTACTCGATAGTCGAGGAGGAGCAGTTCTTC.